The 23 T cell receptor beta chains below all came from one sample that was sequenced in a study of CD8+CD57+ T cells in acquired aplastic anemia. It was genomic DNA that served as the template for profiling TCR beta VDJ and CDR3. TCRdb reanalysed the reads using MiXCR and keeps one entry per CDR3 protein. The sample records 150,000 to 200,000 distinct CDR3 sequences, over 60% being singletons. Sequencing input: sorted CD4+, CD8+, or CD8+CD57+ T cells (not recorded which) from PBMCs. The receptors were sampled from a human donor with severe aplastic anemia or a healthy control (not recorded which).

V is TRBV20-1 and J is TRBJ1-5; 7 bases align to TRBD1. Germline V gene data show CDR1 as DFQATT and CDR2 as SNEGSKA (reference sequence). The ends lost 1 base at V and 4 bases at J; junction bases unmatched: 7. CDR3 size: 15 residues. The CDR3 loop reads CSARALGQLNQPQHF. In DNA, the CDR3 is TGCAGTGCTAGAGCTTTGGGACAGCTAAATCAGCCCCAGCATTTT.

The chain uses TRBV10-3 and TRBJ1-3; maybe TRBD1 (6 bases). The germline V and J ends were trimmed by 6 bases and 2 bases, with 11 bases remaining between them. This CDR3 comprises 14 residues. Germline V gene data show CDR1 as ENHRY and CDR2 as SYGVKD. The CDR3 nucleotides are TGTGCCATCAGGTTCACAGGGACTGGAAACACCATATATTTT. It specifies CAIRFTGTGNTIYF.

This clonotype occurred many times. CDR3 nucleotide sequence: TGTGCCAGCAGCCAAGGGCGGGGGGGAATCTACAATGAGCAGTTCTTC. Translating it yields CASSQGRGGIYNEQFF. This chain connects TRBV14 to TRBJ2-1, with TRBD2 identical over 9 bases. The trim removed 1 base at V and 3 bases at J, leaving 4 bases unmatched. Germline CDR1 is SGHDN and CDR2 is FVKESK. The length of the CDR3 is 16 residues.

This clonotype was counted between two and nine times. The V and J genes are TRBV6-1 and TRBJ2-7; maybe TRBD1 (6 bases). The CDR3 is made up of 13 amino acids. Looked up from germline, CDR1 is MNHNS and CDR2 is SASEGT. Between the trimmed V and J ends, which lost 5 bases and 5 bases, there was a span of 13 bases. CDR3 sequence (DNA): TGTGCCAGCAGTACGTACAGGGTCCACGAGCAGTACTTC. This translates into CASSTYRVHEQYF.

The chain carries TRBV18 and TRBJ2-7; D is possibly TRBD1 (6 bases). The CDR3 covers 13 residues. Trimming pared 6 bases from V and 5 bases from J, leaving 14 bases between. CDR1 and CDR2 from the germline V gene are KGHSH and LQKENI. CDR3 amino acids: CASSPTGSHEQYF. The CDR3 DNA sequence: TGTGCCAGCTCCCCCACAGGGTCCCACGAGCAGTACTTC.

The chain couples TRBV2 to TRBJ1-2; no firm D call. Germline lookup yields CDR1 SNHLY and CDR2 FYNNEI. V dropped 3 bases and J dropped 2 bases, with 7 bases sitting between them. The length of the CDR3 is 13 residues. The DNA of the CDR3 is TGTGCCAGCAGTGACTTTTTAAACTATGGCTACACCTTC. Translation: CASSDFLNYGYTF.

This clonotype has more than one count but fewer than ten. The CDR3 nucleotides read TGTGCCAGCAGCCTCCGGGACAGGGAAGAGACCCAGTACTTC. It encodes CASSLRDREETQYF. This chain connects TRBV6-1 to TRBJ2-5; TRBD1 matches 9 bases. Germline CDR1 is MNHNS and CDR2 is SASEGT. The CDR3 contains 14 residues. V trimming: 6 bases; J trimming: 3 bases; junction bases outside the gene matches: 5.

The chain combines TRBV10-3 with TRBJ1-2; D remains ambiguous. Germline loops: CDR1 ENHRY, CDR2 SYGVKD. The CDR3 runs to 13 residues. Trimming cost V 0 bases and J 6 bases, with 8 bases left between them. In DNA form, the CDR3 reads TGTGCCATCAGTGAGTCGAACGGCCATGGCTACACCTTC. Translated, it gives CAISESNGHGYTF.

This clonotype was picked up many times. The chain recombines TRBV9 with TRBJ1-1; D is ambiguous. The CDR3 runs to 12 residues. V was trimmed by 3 bases and J by 6 bases, leaving 9 bases between them. In germline, CDR1 is SGDLS, CDR2 YYNGEE. The CDR3 nucleotides read TGTGCCAGCAGCGGGGAGGACGCTGAAGCTTTCTTT. Protein sequence: CASSGEDAEAFF.

In this sample, this clonotype turned up many times. The chain uses TRBV2 and TRBJ1-3, with D hard to call. V was pared by 6 bases and J by 4 bases, with 4 bases between. The germline V gene encodes CDR1 SNHLY and CDR2 FYNNEI. The CDR3 has 11 residues. CDR3: CASSQGNTIYF. For the CDR3, the DNA is TGTGCCAGCAGCCAAGGAAACACCATATATTTT.

This sequence joins TRBV9 and TRBJ2-5; no firm D call. The CDR3 has 15 amino acids. Germline CDR1 and CDR2: SGDLS and YYNGEE. Trimming removed 0 bases at V and 1 base at J, with 10 bases between. In DNA, the CDR3 is TGTGCCAGCAGCGTAGCTACCCAGATCCAAGAGACCCAGTACTTC. Residues: CASSVATQIQETQYF. The variable domain in full, completed from reference TRBV9 and TRBJ2-5, reads DSGVTQTPKHLITATGQRVTLRCSPRSGDLSVYWYQQSLDQGLQFLIQYYNGEERAKGNILERFSAQQFPDLHSELNLSSLELGDSALYFCASSVATQIQETQYFGPGTRLLVL.

The rearrangement joins TRBV9 to TRBJ2-1, with D possibly being TRBD2 (6 bases). The CDR3 has 17 residues. V lost 1 base and J lost 4, with 18 bases in between. From germline, CDR1 is SGDLS and CDR2 YYNGEE. The CDR3 nucleotides read TGTGCCAGCAGCGTATACCGGGACTCCATCACTTACAATGAGCAGTTCTTC. This sequence encodes CASSVYRDSITYNEQFF.

This clonotype was observed a single time. This chain connects TRBV10-3 to TRBJ1-2; D is undetermined. V gave up 7 bases and J gave up 11 bases, with 14 bases separating them. Germline V lookup: CDR1 ENHRY, CDR2 SYGVKD. This CDR3 is built from 11 residues. The CDR3 nucleotides are TGTGCCATCACTGACACGGGTGTTTACACCTTC. Translated: CAITDTGVYTF.

CDR3 loop: CASSLGTFLSEQFF. As DNA, the CDR3 is TGTGCCAGCAGCTTAGGGACATTCCTCTCTGAGCAGTTCTTC. The J gene is TRBJ2-1, the V gene TRBV7-3; D perhaps matches TRBD1 (6 bases). In germline, CDR1 is SGHTA, CDR2 FQGTGA. The CDR3 runs 14 residues. Trimming removed 2 bases at V and 9 bases at J, with 14 bases between.

The rearrangement joins TRBV7-3 to TRBJ1-2; TRBD1 agrees at 10 bases. Germline V gives CDR1 SGHTA, CDR2 FQGTGA. Trimming at V came to 5 bases and at J to 2 bases, leaving 8 bases not matched to a gene. CDR3 size: 16 residues. In DNA, the CDR3 is TGTGCCAGCAGCGCCCTGGGACAGGGGCAAAACTATGGCTACACCTTC. Translation gives CASSALGQGQNYGYTF.

The J gene is TRBJ2-3, the V gene TRBV20-1; D uncertain. The germline V gene has CDR1 DFQATT and CDR2 SNEGSKA (reference sequence). Trimming took 4 bases from V and 7 from J, leaving 9 bases between them. The CDR3 sequence is 11 residues long. The CDR3 region is CSAKDQYTQYF. The CDR3 DNA sequence: TGCAGTGCTAAAGACCAATATACGCAGTATTTT.

This chain connects TRBV2 to TRBJ1-2, with D unclear. CDR1 SNHLY and CDR2 FYNNEI come from the germline V gene. V was shortened by 8 bases and J by 0 bases, with 16 bases between the two germline ends. The CDR3 runs to 15 residues. The CDR3 DNA reads TGTGCCAGCGCAGACTTTGTCGGGGCTAACTATGGCTACACCTTC. The encoded protein is CASADFVGANYGYTF.

This clonotype was recorded at least ten times. The chain is built from TRBV29-1 and TRBJ1-2, with 10 bases that match TRBD1. The CDR3 spans 14 residues. V lost 4 bases and J lost 6; bases outside the gene matches: 8. The germline CDR1 and CDR2 sequences are SQVTM and ANQGSEA. The CDR3 region is CSVGSTGGGHGYTF. The DNA for the CDR3 is TGCAGCGTTGGGTCGACAGGGGGCGGACATGGCTACACCTTC.

As regards this clonotype: This is likely a read error, given that the CDR3 carries no conserved phenylalanine or tryptophan at its end. No DNA is shown, since the ends of the CDR3 on it are uncertain; the CDR3 is the one TCRdb lists. The gene calls are TRBV9 and TRBJ1-1; TRBD1 reflects the table's D call only, with no check against the DNA. The germline gives CDR1 SGDLS, CDR2 YYNGEE. The CDR3 spans 13 residues, counting both ends. The CDR3 region is CASSATELGEASS.

The chain links TRBV7-3 to TRBJ2-3; D unclear. Germline lookup yields CDR1 SGHTA and CDR2 FQGTGA. The CDR3 contains 13 residues. Deletions cut 5 bases from V and 5 bases from J, with 11 bases between. The DNA for the CDR3 is TGTGCCAGCAGCACCATCCCCCGAGATACGCAGTATTTT. This codes for CASSTIPRDTQYF.

This chain connects TRBV24-1 to TRBJ2-1; perhaps TRBD2 as D (6 bases). Between the trimmed V and J ends, which lost 9 bases and 12 bases, there was a span of 17 bases. Germline loops: CDR1 KGHDR, CDR2 SFDVKD. The CDR3 consists of 12 residues. This CDR3 reads CATYDFSGRQFF. The DNA of the CDR3 is TGTGCCACCTATGATTTTAGCGGTAGGCAGTTCTTC.

Many counts were recorded for this clonotype. This rearrangement joins TRBV20-1 to TRBJ1-5; the match to TRBD1 covers 7 bases. The CDR3 totals 13 residues. Germline assignment: CDR1 DFQATT and CDR2 SNEGSKA (reference sequence). J gave up 6 bases and V 6 bases, and 8 bases lay outside the gene matches. The CDR3 is CSAATGAFQPQHF. The CDR3 DNA sequence: TGCAGTGCAGCCACAGGGGCGTTTCAGCCCCAGCATTTT.

The genes are TRBV7-8 and TRBJ1-2; 8 bases match TRBD1. There are 12 residues in the CDR3. Per the germline V gene, CDR1 is SGHVS and CDR2 is FQNEAQ. Trimming at V came to 7 bases and at J to 6 bases, leaving 4 bases not matched to a gene. This CDR3 reads CASTGGADGYTF. The DNA of the CDR3 is TGTGCCAGCACAGGGGGCGCAGATGGCTACACCTTC.